These T cell receptor beta chains were read from a single sample in a study of regulatory T cells in long-lasting Graves disease. MiXCR was run by TCRdb on the multiplex PCR reads, yielding one entry per CDR3 protein. This sample has 600,000 to 650,000 distinct CDR3 sequences; about 15% occur once, and the top ten carry around 18%. A further study also used this sample, focusing on T cells in Graves' hyperthyroidism and ophthalmopathy.

The sample in question was peripheral blood mononuclear cells (PBMCs), obtained at new diagnosis, from a patient treated with antithyroid drugs. The receptor set was obtained from a woman aged 25 to 39 with Graves disease. Both conserved end residues are part of each CDR3.

cdr3_aa | j_call | v_call
CASSLGVTGELFF | TRBJ2-2 | TRBV5-1
CATNTAGAGDTQYF | TRBJ2-3 | TRBV15
CASSPGGWGKDQPQHF | TRBJ1-5 | TRBV7-2
CSINLNPGTEQYF | TRBJ2-7 | TRBV29-1
CSARAPSNEQFF | TRBJ2-1 | TRBV20-1
CASSFGTSGSYTGELFF | TRBJ2-2 | TRBV28
CASSPISAGGPYEQYF | TRBJ2-7 | TRBV6-1
CASSFTGSYEKLFF | TRBJ1-4 | TRBV7-9
CASSHPGTANYNEQFF | TRBJ2-1 | TRBV2
CATATGKGEQYF | TRBJ2-7 | TRBV7-9
CAVSSSGISTDTQYF | TRBJ2-3 | TRBV10-3
CASSAIVAPYEQYF | TRBJ2-7 | TRBV7-9
CASSLGTAGYEQYF | TRBJ2-7 | TRBV27
CASVRGNTEAFF | TRBJ1-1 | TRBV28
CASSFGSTSGANVLTF | TRBJ2-6 | TRBV12-3/TRBV12-4
CASSLAPLDLEQFF | TRBJ2-1 | TRBV7-9
CASSHPSGIFGTDTQYF | TRBJ2-3 | TRBV11-2
CSASRGTNEKLFF | TRBJ1-4 | TRBV20-1
CASSEGVRGGNQPQHF | TRBJ1-5 | TRBV2
CASTTGDTQYF | TRBJ2-3 | TRBV12-3/TRBV12-4
CASSLPVAGYTF | TRBJ1-2 | TRBV28
CASSRTGPPGPYEQYF | TRBJ2-7 | TRBV6-1
CASSLIGVSTDTQYF | TRBJ2-3 | TRBV7-2
CASTKGRALSYEQYF | TRBJ2-7 | TRBV11-2
CSARGLADTYEQYF | TRBJ2-7 | TRBV20-1
CASSRGLADYNEQFF | TRBJ2-1 | TRBV5-1
CASSEIAGEPREQYF | TRBJ2-7 | TRBV7-2
CASSQDSPASAPQGEQYF | TRBJ2-7 | TRBV4-1
CASRQGYHEQFF | NA | TRBV5-6
CASSLEYRRQETQYF | TRBJ2-5 | TRBV11-2
CASAIGGGIRTYEQYF | TRBJ2-7 | TRBV27
CASSLETGTNYGYTF | TRBJ1-2 | TRBV11-2
CASFLRGQSSYNEQFF | TRBJ2-1 | TRBV12-3/TRBV12-4
CASSRDPYTEAFF | TRBJ1-1 | TRBV7-3
CASSQGGGRGYGYTF | TRBJ1-2 | TRBV3-1
CASSPRAGTLQYEQYF | TRBJ2-7 | TRBV14
CASSSPPGTGSTDTQYF | TRBJ2-3 | TRBV19
CSASSGNSYNEQFF | TRBJ2-1 | TRBV20-1
CASSEPAKNIQYF | TRBJ2-4 | TRBV6-2/TRBV6-3
CASSQLAGATDTQYF | TRBJ2-3 | TRBV14
CASSPGTSSGYTF | TRBJ1-2 | TRBV2
CAVDTLYTGELFF | TRBJ2-2 | TRBV6-1
CATSDREGQPQHF | TRBJ1-5 | TRBV6-1
CASSLGAGDVQYF | TRBJ2-4 | TRBV11-2
CASSSRGGGGVEQYF | TRBJ2-7 | TRBV7-8
CASSSFTGRRYGYTF | TRBJ1-2 | TRBV6-5
CASSFSGDHTEAFF | TRBJ1-1 | TRBV5-1
CASSLSDRWPYEQYF | TRBJ2-7 | TRBV28
CASSTGVTDTQYF | TRBJ2-3 | TRBV28
CSARDQNRIRSYEQYF | TRBJ2-7 | TRBV20-1
CASTRQGTSRTGELFF | TRBJ2-2 | TRBV12-3/TRBV12-4
CASSSAGAYEQYF | TRBJ2-7 | TRBV14
CASKTGTSGADEQFF | TRBJ2-1 | TRBV28